The 16 T cell receptor beta chains presented below share a single source sample, sequenced in a study of blood T cell repertoires in COVID-19. Measured with immunoSEQ multiplex PCR; TCRdb has only the in-frame clones, and not every one. The table records some 150,000 clones, over 80% of them present only once. The sample taken for sequencing was peripheral blood. These receptors all come from a woman aged 55-75 years who had recovered from COVID-19.

The CDR3 DNA sequence: TGTGCCAGCAGCCAAGAACTTACCCAAGGGGTAGGCTACGAGCAGTACTTC. Residues: CASSQELTQGVGYEQYF. The chain carries TRBV4-2 and TRBJ2-7, with D possibly being TRBD1 (5 bases). The CDR3 is made up of 17 amino acids. Trimming cost V 0 bases and J 3 bases, with 18 bases left between them. The germline CDR1 and CDR2 sequences are LGHNA and YNFKEQ.

The rearrangement joins TRBV7-3 to TRBJ2-1; 12 bases agree with TRBD2. This CDR3 is 16 amino acids long. V trimming: 2 bases; J trimming: 2 bases; junction bases outside the gene matches: 1. The V gene's germline CDR1 is SGHTA and CDR2 FQGTGA. CDR3 sequence reads: CASSLASGGAYNEQFF. DNA for the CDR3: TGTGCCAGCAGCTTAGCTAGCGGGGGGGCCTACAATGAGCAGTTCTTC.

The chain combines TRBV2 with TRBJ1-4; maybe TRBD1 (5 bases). Germline V CDR1 and CDR2: SNHLY, FYNNEI. The CDR3 consists of 15 residues. V was cut by 9 bases and J by 3 bases, with 17 bases left in between. The CDR3 nucleotides are TGTGCCAGTCTACGCATCGGGACTGCTAATGAAAAACTGTTTTTT. Translation gives CASLRIGTANEKLFF.

The chain combines TRBV5-4 with TRBJ1-1; 10 bases are shared with TRBD1. The ends lost 3 bases at V and 0 bases at J; junction bases unmatched: 8. The CDR3 totals 17 residues. CDR1 is SGHNT, CDR2 YYREEE, per germline (reference sequence). CDR3 residues: CASSWSRDRGMNTEAFF. The CDR3 nucleotides are TGTGCCAGCAGCTGGAGCCGGGACAGGGGTATGAACACTGAAGCTTTCTTT.

The chain recombines TRBV4-1 with TRBJ1-2; D gene unclear. The V gene's germline CDR1 is MGHRA and CDR2 YSYEKL. The V end was cut by 5 bases, the J end by 8 bases, with 24 bases between. The CDR3 length is 16 residues. The CDR3 protein is CASSEVGKGSSVGYTF. The CDR3 DNA sequence: TGCGCCAGCAGCGAAGTCGGGAAGGGAAGTTCCGTCGGCTACACCTTC.

The chain joins TRBV10-3 to TRBJ2-1; D gene ambiguous. V was pared by 0 bases and J by 1 base, with 4 bases between. The CDR3 consists of 14 residues. Germline V gene sequence: CDR1 ENHRY, CDR2 SYGVKD. The CDR3 bases are TGTGCCATCAGTGAGTCCCCTTCCTACAATGAGCAGTTCTTC. Protein sequence: CAISESPSYNEQFF.

This chain uses TRBV5-1 with TRBJ2-7; D possibly corresponds to TRBD2 (5 bases). Per the germline V gene, CDR1 is SGHRS and CDR2 is YFSETQ. The CDR3 is made up of 16 amino acids. The V end was cut by 0 bases, the J end by 1 base, with 14 bases between. As DNA, the CDR3 is TGCGCCAGCAGCTTGGTTCCAGAGGGCGGGTCCTACGAGCAGTACTTC. This codes for CASSLVPEGGSYEQYF.

This clone was seen only once. This chain joins TRBV19 and TRBJ2-1; TRBD2 matches 13 bases. Germline CDR1 LNHDA, CDR2 SQIVND (reference sequence). The CDR3 is made up of 18 amino acids. V trimming: 1 base; J trimming: 5 bases; junction bases outside the gene matches: 8. The chain's CDR3 is CASSIGTSGGAWDNEQFF. CDR3 coding DNA: TGTGCCAGTAGTATAGGCACTAGCGGGGGGGCCTGGGACAATGAGCAGTTCTTC.

The gene calls are TRBV5-4 and TRBJ1-4, with TRBD1 matching over 10 bases. V shed 0 bases, J shed 5 bases, and the junction held 1 base outside the gene matches. Germline assignment: CDR1 SGHNT and CDR2 YYREEE (reference sequence). CDR3 length: 15 residues. CDR3 protein: CASSLGGQGNEKLFF. DNA of the CDR3: TGTGCCAGCAGCTTGGGGGGACAGGGGAATGAAAAACTGTTTTTT. The variable domain in full, with the rest retrieved from reference TRBV5-4 and TRBJ1-4, is ETGVTQSPTHLIKTRGQQVTLRCSSQSGHNTVSWYQQALGQGPQFIFQYYREEENGRGNFPPRFSGLQFPNYSSELNVNALELDDSALYLCASSLGGQGNEKLFFGSGTQLSVL.

The V gene is TRBV21-1, the J gene TRBJ1-2; whether TRBD1, the table's D call, matches the DNA was not checked. TRBV21-1 is recorded as a pseudogene. This CDR3 is 16 amino acids long. CDR3 nucleotides: TGTGCCAGCAGCAAAGTAGGTCAGGGGTGGCGGTCGGGCTACACCTTC. Translated, it gives CASSKVGQGWRSGYTF.

Here the CDR3 DNA reads TGCGCCAGCACCAACCGCGAGTTTAATAGCAATCAGCCCCAGCATTTT. The encoded protein is CASTNREFNSNQPQHF. This chain joins TRBV23-1 and TRBJ1-5; D gene ambiguous. TRBV23-1 is identified as an open reading frame with a role that is uncertain. The V end was cut by 7 bases, the J end by 0 bases, with 16 bases between. There are 16 residues in the CDR3.

This chain uses TRBV5-4 with TRBJ1-2, with 8 nucleotides matching TRBD1. Germline V gene data show CDR1 as SGHNT and CDR2 as YYREEE (reference sequence). CDR3 length equals 14 residues. J was trimmed by 4 bases and V by 4 bases; bases with no gene match: 6. CDR3: CASSLGQGSYGYTF. CDR3 bases: TGTGCCAGCAGCCTAGGACAGGGTAGCTATGGCTACACCTTC.

V and J are TRBV3-1 (or the pseudogene TRBV3-2) and TRBJ2-2; D remains ambiguous. With 4 bases removed from V and 7 bases from J, the gap between germline ends came to 10 bases. In germline, CDR1 is LGHDT, CDR2 YNNKEL (reference sequence). The CDR3 is 13 residues long. CDR3 in amino acids: CASSPYRLGELFF. DNA of the CDR3: TGTGCCAGCAGCCCCTATCGTCTCGGGGAGCTGTTTTTT.

This sequence joins TRBV18 and TRBJ2-5, with TRBD2 matching 9 bases. The length of the CDR3 is 15 residues. CDR1 is KGHSH and CDR2 is LQKENI in the germline V gene. V lost 4 bases and J lost 1; bases outside the gene matches: 4. In DNA form, the CDR3 reads TGTGCCAGCTCACGAAGCGGGGGGCTCCAAGAGACCCAGTACTTC. Encoded protein: CASSRSGGLQETQYF.

The chain combines TRBV10-1 with TRBJ1-1; D ambiguous. This CDR3 contains 14 residues. Germline V gene data show CDR1 as WNHNN and CDR2 as SYGVQD (reference sequence). Trimming removed 3 bases at V and 3 bases at J, with 11 bases between. The CDR3 DNA is TGCGCCAGCAGTGAAGGAGGACGAGACACTGAAGCTTTCTTT. Amino acids: CASSEGGRDTEAFF.

The chain combines TRBV29-1 with TRBJ2-7, with a weak D call TRBD1 (5 bases). The CDR3 contains 12 residues. Germline-derived CDR1 and CDR2 are SQVTM and ANQGSEA. V lost 6 bases to trimming and J lost 1 base, with 10 bases between them. CDR3 coding DNA: TGCAGCGTCAGCAGGGATTCCTACGAGCAGTACTTC. It encodes CSVSRDSYEQYF.